This T cell receptor (beta chain) was recovered during a study of cytomegalovirus exposure and HLA in healthy donors. Study-wide context: HLA-typed donors were the source of about 85 million unique TCRs, which an early data release held. Of roughly 360 genotyped donors, about 80% grouped in the Caucasian-associated ancestry cluster. Notes on the study in general: Near-uniform donor sequencing depth was presumed by presence/absence analyses. A few of the chains that were CMV-associated were confirmed in vitro to be specific for CMV antigens.

This CDR3 spans 15 amino acids. Trimming took 5 bases from V and 0 from J, leaving 12 bases between them. Germline CDR1 SGHRS, CDR2 YFSETQ. 60 Vbeta and 13 Jbeta primers were used in PCR. Produced via immunoSEQ multiplex PCR; TCRdb's table is partial and in-frame only. The sample holds 100,000 to 150,000 clones. Points on this clone: What it recognizes is unknown.

The chain joins TRBV5-1 to TRBJ1-3; D not certain. This sequence was found in a man aged 40-50 years in good health and CMV-seronegative. The sample comprised PBMCs. CDR3 nucleotide sequence: TGCGCCAGCAGTTCTGGTCCTATCTCTGGAAACACCATATATTTT. It translates to CASSSGPISGNTIYF.